The T cell receptor (beta chain) described here comes from a study of blood T cells in healthy people across ages. Points from the study as a whole: Shifts in expanded clonotypes may have been confounded by donor CMV status, which was unknown.

As concerns this clonotype: What it binds is unknown. The junction shows a germline mismatch at one end, possibly a read error.

The CDR3 has 15 amino acids. Alongside a J-beta primer mix, a sample-barcoded 5' primer served in a second PCR lasting roughly 6 to 12 cycles. TCRdb passed the 5' RACE reads through MiXCR, listing each CDR3 protein once. The sample has 1.5 million to 2 million distinct CDR3 sequences, about 30% seen once; the top ten hold 7.7%. This sequence joins TRBV12-3 or TRBV12-4 and TRBJ2-3; D remains ambiguous. Sequencing input: blood. The receptor comes from a woman in her 30s in good health. The CDR3 region has the DNA TGTGCCAGCAGTTTGCCCAGGCGGAGCACAGATGCGCAGTATTTC. This gives the protein CASSLPRRSTDAQYF.